This TCR beta chain was recorded in a study of cytomegalovirus exposure and HLA in healthy donors. Study background: 81% of 398 genotyped donors fell in the Caucasian-associated ancestry cluster.

In this sample, this clone turned up a few times. The antigen is undetermined. There are 15 residues in the CDR3. V gave up 3 bases and J gave up 1 base; unmatched junction bases: 4. From germline, CDR1 is KGHSH and CDR2 LQKENI. A multiplex PCR was run with 60 Vbeta primers and 13 Jbeta primers. Clones were read by immunoSEQ multiplex PCR, and TCRdb kept only the in-frame ones, dropping some. This table holds approximately 110,000 clones, around 80% found once. Broader study findings: Later analysis showed TCR association rates varying by HLA locus, highest for DRB1 and lowest for HLA-C. Later on, a genetic analysis was performed. It linked a missense variant in DCLRE1C with V- and J-gene trimming of TCR beta. Rare TCR sequences dominated, though some public TCRs recurred in many donors.

The chain joins TRBV18 to TRBJ2-5, with 8 bases that match TRBD1. What was sequenced was PBMCs. This clonotype was sampled from a woman in her forties in good health and CMV-seronegative. This CDR3 is CASSPRQGIQETQYF. DNA for the CDR3: TGTGCCAGCTCACCCCGACAGGGGATCCAAGAGACCCAGTACTTC.